What follows are 18 T cell receptor beta chains derived from one specimen sequenced in a study of blood T cell repertoires in COVID-19. The table came from immunoSEQ multiplex PCR; TCRdb's copy has only in-frame clones and leaves some out. The profile covers about 110,000 clones, with 84% appearing a single time and 6.6% taken by the ten largest. Sequencing was performed on peripheral blood. The receptors derive from a woman aged 50 to 65 with acute or convalescent COVID-19.

The chain couples TRBV5-1 to TRBJ2-3, with 11 nucleotides matching TRBD2. The CDR3 covers 16 residues. With 4 bases clipped from V and 0 bases from J, the junction kept 4 bases outside the gene matches. Germline V CDR1 and CDR2: SGHRS, YFSETQ. CDR3 DNA: TGCGCCAGCAGCCTGGGACTAGCGGACAGCACAGATACGCAGTATTTT. It translates to CASSLGLADSTDTQYF.

In this sample, this clone turned up a few times. The V gene is TRBV7-3, the J gene TRBJ1-1; D not resolved. The CDR3 has 15 residues. V was cut by 5 bases and J by 0 bases, with 13 bases left in between. From germline, CDR1 is SGHTA and CDR2 FQGTGA. The CDR3 sequence: CASSLSGGMNTEAFF. The CDR3 DNA follows: TGTGCCAGCAGCCTCTCCGGAGGGATGAACACTGAAGCTTTCTTT.

This sequence joins TRBV25-1 and TRBJ1-6; D is ambiguous. The CDR3 consists of 12 residues. V lost 6 bases and J lost 7, with 7 bases in between. Germline V gives CDR1 MGHDK, CDR2 SYGVNS. CDR3 loop: CASRRENSPLHF. DNA of the CDR3: TGTGCCAGCAGGAGGGAGAATTCACCCCTCCACTTT.

The chain couples TRBV19 to TRBJ1-1; D not certain. From germline, CDR1 is LNHDA and CDR2 SQIVND (reference sequence). The length of the CDR3 is 15 residues. Trimming took 3 bases from V and 1 from J, leaving 12 bases between them. CDR3 in amino acids: CASSMLTRSNTEAFF. CDR3 nucleotides: TGTGCCAGTAGTATGTTAACGAGGTCGAACACTGAAGCTTTCTTT.

J is TRBJ1-5 and V is TRBV6-5; tentatively, D is TRBD1 (6 bases). Germline V lookup: CDR1 MNHEY, CDR2 SVGAGI. V was clipped by 2 bases and J by 2 bases, with 10 bases between them. The CDR3 sequence is 15 residues long. The CDR3 is CASSYDRLGNQPQHF. DNA for the CDR3: TGTGCCAGCAGTTACGACAGGTTGGGCAATCAGCCCCAGCATTTT.

The chain has TRBV3-1 (or the pseudogene TRBV3-2) and TRBJ2-1, with D perhaps matching TRBD2 (6 bases). V lost 4 bases and J 6 bases, leaving 13 bases between the germline ends. This CDR3 region has 14 residues. CDR1 and CDR2 from the germline V gene are LGHDT and YNNKEL (reference sequence). The CDR3 sequence: CASSPTGLANEQFF. The CDR3 nucleotides read TGTGCCAGCAGCCCAACGGGACTTGCCAATGAGCAGTTCTTC.

This chain connects TRBV24-1 to TRBJ1-5; 8 bases agree with TRBD1. This CDR3 region has 15 residues. Germline V gives CDR1 KGHDR, CDR2 SFDVKD. Trimming cost V 8 bases and J 2 bases; bases outside gene matches: 7. The CDR3: CATTEDRGGNQPQHF. The CDR3 coding sequence is TGTGCCACCACCGAAGACAGGGGCGGCAATCAGCCCCAGCATTTT.

This clone was counted between two and nine times. The chain joins TRBV4-1 to TRBJ2-1; 7 positions agree with TRBD1. The ends lost 0 bases at V and 5 bases at J; junction bases unmatched: 10. The V gene's germline CDR1 is MGHRA and CDR2 YSYEKL. CDR3 length: 17 amino acids. CDR3 amino acids: CASSQEWETGLNNEQFF. The DNA of the CDR3 is TGCGCCAGCAGCCAAGAGTGGGAGACAGGGCTTAACAATGAGCAGTTCTTC.

The V and J genes are TRBV9 and TRBJ2-3; 7 bases fit TRBD2. Germline CDR1 reads SGDLS; CDR2 reads YYNGEE. The length of the CDR3 is 17 residues. V shed 0 bases, J shed 1 base, and the junction held 8 bases outside the gene matches. The CDR3 here is CASSVAGLGGGTDTQYF. In DNA form, the CDR3 reads TGTGCCAGCAGCGTAGCAGGTCTGGGGGGGGGCACAGATACGCAGTATTTT.

This clone turned up a few times. V usage is TRBV5-6 and J usage is TRBJ1-2; TRBD1 aligns across 9 bases. The CDR3 has 15 residues. CDR1 and CDR2 (germline): SGHDT, YYEEEE. Trimming at V came to 0 bases and at J to 7 bases, leaving 7 bases not matched to a gene. The CDR3 spells CASSLAMGQGIGYTF. The CDR3 nucleotides are TGTGCCAGCAGCTTGGCCATGGGACAGGGAATTGGCTACACCTTC.

The J gene is TRBJ1-5, the V gene TRBV11-2; D is unresolved. There are 14 residues in the CDR3. Trimming left V 0 bases short and J 5 bases short, with 8 bases between. Germline V lookup: CDR1 SGHAT, CDR2 FQNNGV. The CDR3: CASSLDGPYQPQHF. CDR3 bases: TGTGCCAGCAGCTTAGATGGCCCTTATCAGCCCCAGCATTTT.

The chain recombines TRBV7-3 with TRBJ2-2; weak D call: TRBD1 (6 bases). Between the trimmed V and J ends, which lost 3 bases and 8 bases, there was a span of 10 bases. Per the germline V gene, CDR1 is SGHTA and CDR2 is FQGTGA. The CDR3 totals 13 residues. The CDR3, as DNA: TGTGCCAGCAGCTTTAACAGGGCGGGGGAGCTGTTTTTT. Encoded protein: CASSFNRAGELFF.

On this clone itself: At one end, the junction sequence differs from germline, possibly due to a read error. J is TRBJ1-2 and V is TRBV23-1; weak D call: TRBD1 (5 bases). TRBV23-1 is an ORF, with its function uncertain. The CDR3 contains 17 residues. The CDR3, as DNA: TGCGCCAGCAGCCAATACAGGAGGGGAAACTCTAACTATGGCTACACCTTC. It codes for CASSQYRRGNSNYGYTF.

The V call is TRBV19, the J call TRBJ2-2, with D unresolved. Germline V gene lookup returns CDR1 LNHDA and CDR2 SQIVND (reference sequence). The V gene lost 1 base and the J gene lost 8 bases, with 5 bases spanning the gap. This CDR3 spans 12 amino acids. This CDR3 is CASSIAKGELFF. CDR3 in DNA: TGTGCCAGTAGTATAGCTAAAGGGGAGCTGTTTTTT. The whole variable domain, remainder taken from reference TRBV19 and TRBJ2-2, is DGGITQSPKYLFRKEGQNVTLSCEQNLNHDAMYWYRQDPGQGLRLIYYSQIVNDFQKGDIAEGYSVSREKKESFPLTVTSAQKNPTAFYLCASSIAKGELFFGEGSRLTVL.

The V call is TRBV5-8, the J call TRBJ2-4; the D is unclear. The length of the CDR3 is 15 residues. The germline V and J ends were trimmed by 4 bases and 0 bases, with 11 bases remaining between them. CDR1 is SGHTS and CDR2 is YDEGEE in the germline V gene. CDR3 residues: CASSGRGSAKNIQYF. CDR3 bases: TGTGCCAGCAGCGGGCGTGGCTCAGCCAAAAACATTCAGTACTTC.

The chain is built from TRBV6-6 and TRBJ2-1; 7 positions match TRBD1. Germline V gives CDR1 MNHNY, CDR2 SVGAGI (reference sequence). After removal of 2 bases from V and 9 bases from J, the junction contained 1 base not matched to a gene. The CDR3 has 12 residues. For the CDR3, the DNA is TGTGCCAGCAGTTACCGGGACAGTGAGCAGTTCTTC. Translation gives CASSYRDSEQFF.

The CDR3 spells CASSLGQGGLWSPLHF. The CDR3 DNA follows: TGTGCCAGCAGCTTAGGACAGGGAGGTTTGTGGTCACCCCTCCACTTT. J is TRBJ1-6 and V is TRBV11-2, with TRBD1 matching over 7 bases. This CDR3 is 16 amino acids long. Per germline, CDR1 SGHAT and CDR2 FQNNGV. Trimming removed 1 base from V and 10 bases from J; junction bases left unmatched: 10.

The chain recombines TRBV3-1 (or the pseudogene TRBV3-2) with TRBJ2-1; D is possibly TRBD2 (6 bases). CDR3 size: 16 residues. In germline, CDR1 is LGHDT, CDR2 YNNKEL (reference sequence). The ends were cut back, 4 bases at V and 5 bases at J, with 18 bases in the middle. CDR3 protein: CASSLRNRGNDNEQFF. The CDR3 DNA follows: TGTGCCAGCAGCCTCCGGAATCGGGGGAACGACAATGAGCAGTTCTTC.